This is a list of T cell receptor beta chains from one sample in a study of blood T cell repertoires in COVID-19. Profiling relied on immunoSEQ multiplex PCR, and the TCRdb table lists in-frame clones only, not all of them. The sample consists of 200,000 to 250,000 clones, more than 70% of them appearing once. The sample taken for sequencing was peripheral blood. All receptors come from a woman aged 25 to 45 with COVID-19, enrolled during active disease. Each CDR3 is given with its conserved first and last residue. D genes are given only for firm matches. Expanded clones are given a class, and other clones once, few, many or no size at all.

D gene: .; clone size: .; J gene: TRBJ2-4; V gene: TRBV21-1; CDR3 protein: CATGHHDLAKNIQYF; CDR3 DNA: TGTGCCACCGGACACCACGACCTAGCCAAAAACATTCAGTACTTC
D gene: TRBD1; clone size: .; J gene: TRBJ2-6; V gene: TRBV6-6; CDR3 protein: CASSDRGRSGANVLTF; CDR3 DNA: TGTGCCAGCAGCGACAGGGGTCGCTCTGGGGCCAACGTCCTGACTTTC
D gene: .; clone size: .; J gene: TRBJ2-3; V gene: TRBV7-9; CDR3 protein: CASSFQGTSTDTQYF; CDR3 DNA: TGTGCCAGCAGCTTTCAGGGGACCAGCACAGATACGCAGTATTTT
D gene: TRBD2; clone size: .; J gene: TRBJ2-1; V gene: TRBV7-2; CDR3 protein: CASSLGSGSFNEQFF; CDR3 DNA: TGTGCCAGCAGCTTAGGCAGCGGGAGCTTCAATGAGCAGTTCTTC
D gene: .; clone size: .; J gene: TRBJ1-5; V gene: TRBV27; CDR3 protein: CASSFTPGENQPQHF; CDR3 DNA: TGTGCCAGCAGTTTTACTCCCGGGGAAAATCAGCCCCAGCATTTT
D gene: .; clone size: .; J gene: TRBJ1-2; V gene: TRBV7-9; CDR3 protein: CASSSTGTRTSYTF; CDR3 DNA: TGTGCCAGCAGCTCAACCGGGACTCGAACCAGCTACACCTTC
D gene: .; clone size: .; J gene: TRBJ2-7; V gene: TRBV4-3; CDR3 protein: CASSQDGQGTYEQYF; CDR3 DNA: TGCGCCAGCAGCCAAGATGGGCAGGGAACCTACGAGCAGTACTTC
D gene: TRBD2; clone size: once; J gene: TRBJ2-1; V gene: TRBV6-4; CDR3 protein: CASRSLAGGSSYNEQFF; CDR3 DNA: TGTGCCAGCAGGTCCCTAGCGGGGGGGAGCTCCTACAATGAGCAGTTCTTC
D gene: .; clone size: once; J gene: TRBJ1-1; V gene: TRBV7-9; CDR3 protein: CASSSYQNPGTEAFF; CDR3 DNA: TGTGCCAGCAGCTCATATCAGAACCCGGGCACTGAAGCTTTCTTT
D gene: TRBD1; clone size: .; J gene: TRBJ1-2; V gene: TRBV6-2/TRBV6-3; CDR3 protein: CASSYSTGGDYGYTF; CDR3 DNA: TGTGCCAGCAGTTATTCGACAGGGGGCGACTATGGCTACACCTTC